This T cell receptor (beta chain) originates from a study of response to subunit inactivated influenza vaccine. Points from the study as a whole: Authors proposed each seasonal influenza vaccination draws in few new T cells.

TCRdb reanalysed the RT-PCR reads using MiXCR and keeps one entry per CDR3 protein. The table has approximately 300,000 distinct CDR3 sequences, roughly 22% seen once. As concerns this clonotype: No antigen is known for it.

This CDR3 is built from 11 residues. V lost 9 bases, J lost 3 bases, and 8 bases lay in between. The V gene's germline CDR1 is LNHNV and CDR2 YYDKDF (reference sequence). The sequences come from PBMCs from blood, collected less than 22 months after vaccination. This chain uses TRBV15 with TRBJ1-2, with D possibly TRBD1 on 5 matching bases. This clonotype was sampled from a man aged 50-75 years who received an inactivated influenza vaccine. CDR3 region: CATGDYYGYTF. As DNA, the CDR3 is TGTGCCACGGGGGATTACTATGGCTACACCTTC.